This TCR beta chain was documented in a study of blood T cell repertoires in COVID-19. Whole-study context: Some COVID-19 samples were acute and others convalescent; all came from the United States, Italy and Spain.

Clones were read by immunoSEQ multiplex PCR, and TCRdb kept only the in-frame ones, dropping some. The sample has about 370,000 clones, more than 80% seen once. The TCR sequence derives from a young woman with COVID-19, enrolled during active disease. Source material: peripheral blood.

The CDR3 is CASSFGSRFDPTYEQYF. In nucleotides, the CDR3 is TGTGCCAGCAGCTTTGGTAGTCGGTTTGATCCTACCTACGAGCAGTACTTC. This chain links TRBV7-2 with TRBJ2-7; D call uncertain. Germline V gene lookup returns CDR1 SGHTA and CDR2 FQGNSA. CDR3 length: 17 residues. Trimming left V 3 bases short and J 2 bases short, with 20 bases between. Together with reference TRBV7-2 and TRBJ2-7, the CDR3 gives the full variable domain: GAGVSQSPSNKVTEKGKDVELRCDPISGHTALYWYRQSLGQGLEFLIYFQGNSAPDKSGLPSDRFSAERTGGSVSTLTIQRTQQEDSAVYLCASSFGSRFDPTYEQYFGPGTRLTVT.